These T cell receptor beta chains were read from a single sample in a study of CD8 T cells in Susac syndrome. Each CDR3 protein is one row after TCRdb ran MiXCR on the immunoSEQ multiplex PCR reads. The profile covers about 300,000 distinct CDR3 sequences, with 75% to 90% appearing a single time and more than 0.15% taken by the ten largest. Material: CD8+ T cells from PBMCs. Receptor source: a human donor with multiple sclerosis. Each CDR3 is given with its conserved first and last residue. The order of the fields is D gene, clone size, J gene, V gene, CDR3 protein, CDR3 DNA. A D gene is named only where the DNA matches it firmly. Clone size, where shown, is once, few, many, or a class for clones that have expanded.

TRBD1 | NA | TRBJ2-7 | TRBV4-1 | CASSQYDRGGYYEQYF | TGCGCCAGCAGCCAATACGACAGGGGGGGATACTACGAGCAGTACTTC
NA | NA | TRBJ1-5 | TRBV15 | CATNTDRLNQPQHF | TGTGCCACCAATACCGACAGGTTAAATCAGCCCCAGCATTTT
TRBD1 | NA | TRBJ2-7 | TRBV18 | CASSPRDRGGFEQYF | TGTGCCAGCTCCCCTCGGGACAGGGGTGGATTCGAGCAGTACTTC
TRBD1 | NA | TRBJ2-3 | TRBV29-1 | CSVEWAGDRDITDTQYF | TGCAGCGTTGAATGGGCCGGGGACAGAGATATCACAGATACGCAGTATTTT
NA | once | TRBJ2-1 | TRBV14 | CASSQFTWQFF | TGTGCCAGCAGCCAATTCACGTGGCAGTTCTTC
NA | NA | TRBJ2-1 | TRBV5-1 | CASSGELRGYNEQFF | TGCGCCAGCAGCGGGGAGCTGAGGGGTTACAATGAGCAGTTCTTC
NA | NA | TRBJ2-7 | TRBV25-1 | CASSALIHEQYF | TGTGCCAGCAGTGCCCTCATCCACGAGCAGTACTTC
NA | NA | TRBJ2-1 | TRBV11-2 | CASRFGGPDEQFF | TGTGCCAGCAGGTTCGGGGGCCCCGATGAGCAGTTCTTC
TRBD2 | NA | TRBJ2-2 | TRBV6-2/TRBV6-3 | CASSYPGLAAQSGELFF | TGTGCCAGCAGTTACCCCGGGCTAGCGGCCCAAAGCGGGGAGCTGTTTTTT
NA | NA | TRBJ2-7 | TRBV11-2 | CASSPSSTYEQYF | TGTGCCAGCAGCCCGTCTTCAACCTACGAGCAGTACTTC
TRBD1 | NA | TRBJ2-2 | TRBV6-2/TRBV6-3 | CASSPGQGYVGELFF | TGTGCCAGCAGCCCGGGACAGGGATATGTCGGGGAGCTGTTTTTT
NA | NA | TRBJ2-5 | TRBV11-1 | CASSLAEGYSGKTQYF | TGTGCCAGCAGCTTAGCGGAGGGGTATTCGGGGAAGACCCAGTACTTC
NA | NA | TRBJ2-3 | TRBV4-3 | CASSQYTDSTDTQYF | TGCGCCAGCAGCCAATACACGGATAGCACAGATACGCAGTATTTT
TRBD1 | once | TRBJ1-2 | TRBV28 | CASRTQGARGYTF | TGTGCCAGCAGGACACAGGGGGCGCGAGGCTACACCTTC
NA | NA | TRBJ1-1 | TRBV6-4 | CASLRPYRAGAENTEAFF | TGTGCCAGTTTGCGACCATACCGGGCGGGGGCAGAGAACACTGAAGCTTTCTTT
NA | NA | TRBJ1-1 | TRBV9 | CASSVGVEAFF | TGTGCCAGCAGCGTAGGAGTTGAAGCTTTCTTT
TRBD1 | NA | TRBJ2-1 | TRBV2 | CASSSPSGQAHNEQFF | TGTGCCAGCAGCTCACCTTCGGGACAGGCCCACAATGAGCAGTTCTTC
TRBD2 | NA | TRBJ2-7 | TRBV19 | CASSITSGIFEQYF | TGTGCCAGTAGTATTACTAGCGGGATTTTTGAGCAGTACTTC
NA | NA | TRBJ2-7 | TRBV7-9 | CASSGIHGVRYEQYF | TGTGCCAGCAGCGGAATACATGGTGTGAGGTACGAGCAGTACTTC
TRBD1 | NA | TRBJ2-7 | TRBV30 | CAWSVGQGAYEQYF | TGTGCCTGGAGTGTAGGGCAGGGGGCTTACGAGCAGTACTTC
TRBD2 | NA | TRBJ2-7 | TRBV27 | CASSFRTSSTYEQYF | TGTGCCAGCAGTTTCCGGACTAGCTCCACTTACGAGCAGTACTTC
NA | once | TRBJ2-2 | TRBV28 | CASLDPTGELFF | TGTGCCAGCCTGGACCCCACCGGGGAGCTGTTTTTT
NA | NA | TRBJ2-7 | TRBV7-2 | CASSRSSYEQYF | TGTGCCAGCAGCCGGAGCTCCTACGAGCAGTACTTC
NA | NA | TRBJ2-7 | TRBV28 | CASSSYLRVVGATVYEQYF | TGTGCCAGCAGTTCCTATCTTCGGGTAGTGGGTGCGACAGTCTACGAGCAGTACTTC
NA | NA | TRBJ2-7 | TRBV29-1 | CSVVSGTGKGSYEQYF | TGCAGCGTTGTCTCAGGGACGGGAAAGGGATCCTACGAGCAGTACTTC
NA | NA | TRBJ2-7 | TRBV7-9 | CASSPPTKSYEQYF | TGTGCCAGCAGCCCCCCCACCAAATCCTACGAGCAGTACTTC
NA | NA | TRBJ1-5 | TRBV19 | CASTWGSNNQPQHF | TGTGCCAGTACTTGGGGGTCCAACAATCAGCCCCAGCATTTT
TRBD1 | NA | TRBJ2-7 | TRBV7-9 | CASSPGGQGHEQYF | TGTGCCAGCAGCCCAGGGGGTCAGGGCCACGAGCAGTACTTC
TRBD1 | few | TRBJ2-7 | TRBV6-1 | CASRLDQFRTGRVKEQYF | TGTGCCAGCAGGCTAGACCAGTTCCGGACAGGGAGAGTAAAAGAGCAGTACTTC
TRBD2 | NA | TRBJ2-1 | TRBV7-7 | CASSLEAGGGNEQFF | TGTGCTAGCAGCTTAGAGGCGGGAGGCGGAAATGAGCAGTTCTTC
NA | NA | TRBJ2-7 | TRBV12-5 | CASGLAPNYEQYF | TGTGCTAGTGGTTTGGCCCCTAATTACGAGCAGTACTTC
TRBD1 | NA | TRBJ2-5 | TRBV12-5 | CASGWTGQGQETQYF | TGTGCTAGTGGTTGGACTGGACAGGGACAAGAGACCCAGTACTTC
TRBD1 | NA | TRBJ1-1 | TRBV7-4 | CASSQTGGLPEAFF | TGTGCCAGCAGCCAAACAGGGGGTTTACCTGAAGCTTTCTTT
NA | NA | TRBJ1-1 | TRBV27 | CASGITGSPKGAFF | TGTGCCAGCGGAATTACAGGGTCCCCAAAGGGAGCTTTCTTT
NA | NA | TRBJ2-5 | TRBV5-6 | CASSLGGGKETQYF | TGTGCCAGCAGCTTGGGCGGAGGGAAGGAGACCCAGTACTTC
NA | NA | TRBJ1-1 | TRBV6-5 | CASSYSPSMNTEAFF | TGTGCCAGCAGTTACTCTCCGAGCATGAACACTGAAGCTTTCTTT
TRBD2 | NA | TRBJ2-1 | TRBV10-1 | CASPVAGGYCSYNEQFF | TGCGCCAGCCCGGTAGCGGGGGGCTATTGCTCCTACAATGAGCAGTTCTTC
NA | NA | TRBJ2-1 | TRBV19 | CASSIPTRVYNEQFF | TGTGCCAGTAGTATTCCAACTAGGGTCTACAATGAGCAGTTCTTC
TRBD1 | NA | TRBJ1-1 | TRBV10-2 | CASRRVQGVGEAFF | TGCGCCAGCAGGCGGGTGCAGGGGGTTGGTGAAGCTTTCTTT
NA | NA | TRBJ1-1 | TRBV7-8 | CASSLATGVYTEAFF | TGTGCCAGCAGCTTAGCAACCGGGGTTTACACTGAAGCTTTCTTT
TRBD1 | once | TRBJ2-3 | TRBV13 | CASSPIGTDLGTQYF | TGTGCCAGCAGCCCCATCGGGACAGACCTCGGTACGCAGTATTTT
NA | NA | TRBJ2-7 | TRBV7-9 | CASSGSGTDYYEQYF | TGTGCCAGCAGCGGATCCGGGACGGACTATTACGAGCAGTACTTC
NA | NA | TRBJ2-5 | TRBV4-1 | CASSQIQGGGTQYF | TGCGCCAGCAGCCAAATCCAGGGAGGTGGGACCCAGTACTTC
NA | once | TRBJ1-5 | TRBV27 | CASSENRNQPQHF | TGTGCCAGCAGCGAAAACAGGAATCAGCCCCAGCATTTT
NA | NA | TRBJ2-2 | TRBV5-4 | CASSLEAGELFF | TGTGCCAGCAGCTTGGAGGCCGGGGAGCTGTTTTTT
TRBD1 | NA | TRBJ1-5 | TRBV20-1 | CSAREPGGGNQPQHF | TGCAGTGCTAGAGAGCCAGGGGGGGGGAATCAGCCCCAGCATTTT
NA | NA | TRBJ2-1 | TRBV30 | CAWTRVSYNEQFF | TGTGCCTGGACTCGGGTCTCCTACAATGAGCAGTTCTTC
NA | many | TRBJ2-7 | TRBV2 | CASSDSYEQYF | TGTGCCAGCAGCGACTCCTACGAGCAGTACTTC
NA | NA | TRBJ1-5 | TRBV20-1 | CSARPDRRGAGLGPQHF | TGCAGTGCTCGACCCGACCGGCGGGGCGCCGGTTTGGGGCCCCAGCATTTT
TRBD2 | NA | TRBJ2-3 | TRBV4-1 | CASSQISGGAADTQYF | TGCGCCAGCAGCCAGATTAGCGGGGGGGCGGCAGATACGCAGTATTTT